Below, one T cell receptor (beta chain) is given with its context. Its antigen is undetermined. This record comes from a study of cytomegalovirus exposure and HLA in healthy donors. Across the study: The approximately 660 first-cohort repertoires shared a platform with the 120 or so validation repertoires, as reported in a later analysis. Study results and caveats: Subsequent analysis found a tendency for first-cohort TCR clusters to co-occur within the roughly 130 validation repertoires. Reportedly, cytomegalovirus status was diagnosed with high sensitivity and specificity.

The table came from immunoSEQ multiplex PCR; TCRdb's copy has only in-frame clones and leaves some out. The data contain approximately 100,000 clones, about 90% of them singletons. The TCR was taken from a young man in good health and CMV-seropositive. The sample was PBMCs.

The DNA for the CDR3 is TGTGCCAGCAGCCCGGGACAGGGGTACGAGCAGTACTTC. Protein product: CASSPGQGYEQYF. V and J are TRBV7-9 and TRBJ2-7; 10 bases map to TRBD1. From germline, CDR1 is SEHNR and CDR2 FQNEAQ (reference sequence). The CDR3 is 13 residues long. V lost 5 bases, J lost 4 bases, and 2 bases stayed unmatched.